Listed here are 10 T cell receptor beta chains from one sample, sequenced in a study of T cells in Graves' hyperthyroidism and ophthalmopathy. TCR beta CDR3 sequences were amplified from RNA transcripts. Researchers ran a first-round RT-PCR on the TCR CDR3 using the HTBI primer set. One entry per CDR3 protein, called by TCRdb with MiXCR from the multiplex PCR reads. The sample lists 550,000 to 700,000 distinct CDR3 sequences; roughly 15% were seen once. The source material was blood. The receptors stem from a woman in her thirties or forties with Graves' ophthalmopathy.

This clonotype was picked up a small number of times. This chain connects TRBV12-3 or TRBV12-4 to TRBJ2-1, with unresolved D. Trimming pared 6 bases from V and 0 bases from J, leaving 15 bases between. This CDR3 contains 16 residues. In nucleotides, the CDR3 is TGTGCCAGCAGCACTGGAAGCCAGAGCTCCTACAATGAGCAGTTCTTC. It yields the protein CASSTGSQSSYNEQFF.

This clonotype was recorded at least ten times. The DNA is omitted, as the CDR3 cannot be located on it reliably, and the CDR3 follows TCRdb's listing. The V gene is TRBV5-1, the J gene TRBJ2-2; the table assigns TRBD2, which was not confirmed against the DNA. CDR1 SGHRS and CDR2 YFSETQ come from the germline V gene. The CDR3 has 12 residues if both end residues are counted. The CDR3 loop reads CASSFAGGSVFF.

The V and J genes are TRBV7-8 and TRBJ2-5; possible D gene TRBD2, 5 bases. CDR1 and CDR2 from the germline V gene are SGHVS and FQNEAQ. The CDR3 is 16 amino acids. Trimming shortened V by 3 bases and J by 2 bases, and 16 bases separated the two germline ends. DNA of the CDR3: TGTGCCAGCAGCTTCAGTGGTAGAGCGGAGCAAGAGACCCAGTACTTC. This encodes CASSFSGRAEQETQYF.

This clonotype was counted between two and nine times. This clone may be a read error of a much larger clone one base away. The J gene is TRBJ2-7, the V gene TRBV28, with TRBD2 as a possible D gene (6 bases). Per the germline V gene, CDR1 is MDHEN and CDR2 is SYDVKM. This CDR3 has 16 amino acids. Trimming stripped 3 bases from V and 8 bases from J, with 23 bases between. The CDR3 nucleotides are TGTGCCAGCAGTTTCGCTGCGGGGTTCTCCGGGAACAAGCAGTACTTC. Residues: CASSFAAGFSGNKQYF.

This clonotype was seen a handful of times. This sequence joins TRBV29-1 and TRBJ2-5, with TRBD2 as a possible D gene (6 bases). The CDR3 is 14 amino acids. The germline gives CDR1 SQVTM, CDR2 ANQGSEA. V was trimmed by 3 bases and J by 2 bases, leaving 13 bases between them. CDR3 residues: CSVDSAGPQETQYF. The CDR3 DNA follows: TGCAGCGTTGATTCGGCGGGGCCTCAAGAGACCCAGTACTTC.

This clonotype occurred many times. The CDR3 DNA reads as TGTGCCAGCAGTTACCGGGACAGGGAGAAGAACATTCAGTACTTC. It specifies CASSYRDREKNIQYF. The chain joins TRBV6-5 to TRBJ2-4; 9 nucleotides agree with TRBD1. This CDR3 is built from 15 residues. CDR1 is MNHEY, CDR2 SVGAGI, per germline. The ends lost 2 bases at V and 7 bases at J; junction bases unmatched: 6.

This clonotype was observed a handful of times. The rearrangement joins TRBV19 to TRBJ2-2; no reliable D call. The CDR3 is 15 residues long. Looked up from germline, CDR1 is LNHDA and CDR2 is SQIVND (reference sequence). The germline V and J ends were trimmed by 3 bases and 2 bases, with 10 bases remaining between them. CDR3: CASSILVRNTGELFF. In DNA, the CDR3 is TGTGCCAGTAGTATCCTTGTTCGTAACACCGGGGAGCTGTTTTTT.

In its sample, this clonotype was seen many times. V and J are TRBV3-1 and TRBJ1-1; 9 bases match TRBD1. After removal of 4 bases from V and 7 bases from J, the junction contained 10 bases not matched to a gene. This CDR3 comprises 15 residues. Germline V lookup: CDR1 LGHDT, CDR2 YNNKEL (reference sequence). CDR3 in DNA: TGTGCCAGCAGCCTCGATTCGGGACAGGGTCGTGAAGCTTTCTTT. Translated, it gives CASSLDSGQGREAFF.

The chain uses TRBV4-2 and TRBJ2-7; D may be TRBD1 or TRBD2 (5 bases each). Per germline, CDR1 LGHNA and CDR2 YNFKEQ. With 1 base removed from V and 6 bases from J, the gap between germline ends came to 7 bases. CDR3 length: 12 amino acids. Here the CDR3 DNA reads TGTGCCAGCAGCCAAGGAGGGGTCGAGCAGTACTTC. Translating gives CASSQGGVEQYF.

This clonotype was counted at least ten times. V is TRBV30 and J is TRBJ2-2; D possibly uses TRBD1 or TRBD2 (5 bases each). V lost 2 bases to trimming and J lost 4 bases, with 11 bases between them. This CDR3 is built from 14 residues. Germline V gene lookup returns CDR1 GTSNPN and CDR2 SVGIG (reference sequence). DNA of the CDR3: TGTGCCTGGAGTCAAAAGGGGAGCACCGGGGAGCTGTTTTTT. Translation gives CAWSQKGSTGELFF.